This is a list of T cell receptor beta chains from one sample in a study of blood T cell repertoires in COVID-19. Data came from immunoSEQ multiplex PCR; TCRdb stores just in-frame clones and leaves some out. The sample yields 100,000 to 150,000 clones, under 85% seen once. The sequencing sample was made of peripheral blood. These TCRs come from a middle-aged man with active or convalescent COVID-19. The CDR3 runs from the conserved cysteine through the conserved F or W. The D gene is left open where the match is weak. Size is stated for part of the rows, as once, few or many counts, or as a class when the clone is expanded.

TRBJ2-7 | once | 15 | TRBD1 | TRBV6-6 | CASSPRQGWTYEQYF | TGTGCCAGCAGCCCGAGACAGGGGTGGACCTACGAGCAGTACTTC
TRBJ2-2 | . | 16 | TRBD1 | TRBV3-1/TRBV3-2 | CASSLLVGGNTGELFF | TGTGCCAGCAGCCTACTCGTAGGGGGCAACACCGGGGAGCTGTTTTTT
TRBJ1-2 | . | 14 | . | TRBV2 | CASSEVGGGRSYTF | TGTGCCAGCAGTGAAGTGGGGGGTGGCAGGAGCTACACCTTC
TRBJ1-5 | . | 14 | TRBD1 | TRBV2 | CASTGTVSNQPQHF | TGTGCCAGCACTGGGACAGTTAGCAATCAGCCCCAGCATTTT
TRBJ2-1 | . | 16 | TRBD1 | TRBV5-1 | CASSLDRGTASNEQFF | TGCGCCAGCAGCTTGGACAGGGGGACGGCCTCGAATGAGCAGTTCTTC
TRBJ1-2 | few | 18 | . | TRBV6-2/TRBV6-3 | CASSYSARTTRANYGYTF | TGTGCCAGCAGTTACTCTGCCCGGACAACCCGAGCTAACTATGGCTACACCTTC
TRBJ1-1 | once | 14 | TRBD1 | TRBV5-5 | CASRRGQANTEAFF | TGTGCCAGCAGGAGGGGGCAGGCGAACACTGAAGCTTTCTTT
TRBJ1-1 | few | 15 | TRBD1 | TRBV11-2 | CASSFRQGQNTEAFF | TGTGCCAGCAGCTTCCGACAGGGACAGAACACTGAAGCTTTCTTT
TRBJ1-2 | . | 13 | . | TRBV6-5 | CASSYRTDDGYTF | TGTGCCAGCAGTTACCGGACTGATGATGGCTACACCTTC
TRBJ1-6 | . | 16 | TRBD1 | TRBV9 | CASSTTGGWNNSPLHF | TGTGCCAGCAGCACCACAGGGGGCTGGAATAATTCACCCCTCCACTTT
TRBJ2-2 | . | 16 | . | TRBV19 | CASSIWGRGDTGELFF | TGTGCCAGTAGTATTTGGGGAAGGGGCGACACCGGGGAGCTGTTTTTT
TRBJ1-1 | once | 14 | TRBD1 | TRBV27 | CASRGDRFNTEAFF | TGTGCCAGCAGGGGGGACAGATTTAACACTGAAGCTTTCTTT